The 8 T cell receptor beta chains below come from one sample, sequenced in a study of T cells in localized non-small cell lung cancer. TCRdb's table, derived via immunoSEQ multiplex PCR, lists solely in-frame clones and lacks some. The sample shows over a thousand clones, approximately 20% of them seen only once. Sequencing was performed on lung tumor tissue, taken before any cancer treatment. All receptors come from a female donor older than 55 with stage I squamous cell lung carcinoma.

The V gene is TRBV5-1, the J gene TRBJ2-7; tentative D call: TRBD1 (6 bases). CDR1 and CDR2 from the germline V gene are SGHRS and YFSETQ. The CDR3 consists of 14 residues. V was pared by 7 bases and J by 5 bases, with 19 bases between. As DNA, the CDR3 is TGCGCCAGCCGGCCGGGCAGGGGCTCGGACGAGCAGTACTTC. Its protein product is CASRPGRGSDEQYF.

In this sample, this clone is large. The chain has TRBV11-3 and TRBJ1-1; 11 bases fit TRBD1. The CDR3 is 16 amino acids. V lost 5 bases to trimming and J lost 11 bases; unmatched junction nucleotides: 16. Looked up from germline, CDR1 is SGHNT and CDR2 is YENEEA. The CDR3 nucleotides read TGTGCCAGCAGCGCGGAGGCCCCGGGACAGGGGGGTCGGGCTTTCTTT. It specifies CASSAEAPGQGGRAFF.

The chain is built from TRBV28 and TRBJ1-3; possible D gene TRBD1, 5 bases. Germline V CDR1 and CDR2: MDHEN, SYDVKM. The length of the CDR3 is 13 residues. Trimming cost V 2 bases and J 7 bases, with 9 bases left between them. The CDR3 DNA sequence: TGTGCCAGCAGTTTAGGAGGGGAGAACACCATATATTTT. As protein: CASSLGGENTIYF.

By sample share, this clone is large (0.1 to 1%). The chain links TRBV11-3 to TRBJ2-7; D gene unclear. The CDR3 is 14 residues long. Germline loops: CDR1 SGHNT, CDR2 YENEEA. The V and J ends lost 0 bases and 1 base respectively, with 7 bases between them. Here the CDR3 DNA reads TGTGCCAGCAGCTTAGACGGCAGGTCCTACGAGCAGTACTTC. Its translation is CASSLDGRSYEQYF.

There are a few counts of this clone. The genes are TRBV5-1 and TRBJ2-3; D gene unclear. The germline V gene has CDR1 SGHRS and CDR2 YFSETQ. The CDR3 sequence is 14 residues long. The V and J ends lost 2 bases and 5 bases respectively, with 12 bases between them. CDR3 in amino acids: CASSFTAHKDTQYF. The CDR3 DNA reads TGCGCCAGCAGCTTTACGGCCCACAAAGATACGCAGTATTTT. Looking up the rest from reference TRBV5-1 and TRBJ2-3 gives the full variable domain: KAGVTQTPRYLIKTRGQQVTLSCSPISGHRSVSWYQQTPGQGLQFLFEYFSETQRNKGNFPGRFSGRQFSNSRSEMNVSTLELGDSALYLCASSFTAHKDTQYFGPGTRLTVL.

The chain carries TRBV19 and TRBJ1-2; TRBD1 matches 7 bases. V gave up 5 bases and J gave up 0 bases; unmatched junction bases: 6. The CDR3 is 15 residues long. Germline CDR1 reads LNHDA; CDR2 reads SQIVND (reference sequence). The CDR3 loop is CASSPGTATNYGYTF. The CDR3 nucleotides are TGTGCCAGTAGTCCAGGGACAGCAACTAACTATGGCTACACCTTC.

The gene calls are TRBV6-8 and TRBJ1-2; 9 nucleotides align to TRBD1. This CDR3 contains 14 residues. Germline V lookup: CDR1 MNHGY, CDR2 SAAAGT. V lost 7 bases to trimming and J lost 2 bases; unmatched junction nucleotides: 5. Written as DNA, the CDR3 is TGTGCCAGCAAGGTGGGACAGGGAAACTATGGCTACACCTTC. This sequence encodes CASKVGQGNYGYTF.

This clone was detected a few times. The rearrangement links TRBV11-3 to TRBJ1-5; D possibly corresponds to TRBD1 (6 bases). This CDR3 contains 18 residues. CDR1 and CDR2 (germline): SGHNT, YENEEA. V was pared by 3 bases and J by 0 bases, with 18 bases between. The CDR3 DNA sequence: TGTGCCAGCAGCTTGTTTTTGGGGGACACCCATAGCAATCAGCCCCAGCATTTT. Protein sequence: CASSLFLGDTHSNQPQHF.